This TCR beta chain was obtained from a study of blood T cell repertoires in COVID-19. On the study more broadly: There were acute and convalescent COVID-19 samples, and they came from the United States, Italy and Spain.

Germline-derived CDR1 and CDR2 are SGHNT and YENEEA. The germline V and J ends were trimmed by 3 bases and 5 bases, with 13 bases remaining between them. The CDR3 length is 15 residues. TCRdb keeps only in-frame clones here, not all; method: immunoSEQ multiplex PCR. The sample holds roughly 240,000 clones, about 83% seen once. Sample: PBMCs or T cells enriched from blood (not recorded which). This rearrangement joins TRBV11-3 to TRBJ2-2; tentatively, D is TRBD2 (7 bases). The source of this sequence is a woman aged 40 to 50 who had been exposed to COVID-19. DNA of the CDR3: TGTGCCAGCAGCTTTGGGGGGGCGGAAACCGGGGAGCTGTTTTTT. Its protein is CASSFGGAETGELFF.